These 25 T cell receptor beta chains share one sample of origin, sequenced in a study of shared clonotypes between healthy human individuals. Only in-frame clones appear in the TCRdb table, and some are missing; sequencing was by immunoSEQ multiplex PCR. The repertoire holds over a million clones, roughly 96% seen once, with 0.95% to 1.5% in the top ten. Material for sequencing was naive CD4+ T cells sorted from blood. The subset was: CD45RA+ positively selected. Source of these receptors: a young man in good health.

Here the CDR3 reads CASSPVHSGRYNEQFF. As DNA, the CDR3 is TGTGCCAGCAGTCCGGTTCATAGCGGGAGGTACAATGAGCAGTTCTTC. The V call is TRBV6-6, the J call TRBJ2-1; 10 bases map to TRBD2. The germline gives CDR1 MNHNY, CDR2 SVGAGI (reference sequence). Trimming took 5 bases from V and 4 from J; bases not matched to a gene: 8. This CDR3 has 16 amino acids.

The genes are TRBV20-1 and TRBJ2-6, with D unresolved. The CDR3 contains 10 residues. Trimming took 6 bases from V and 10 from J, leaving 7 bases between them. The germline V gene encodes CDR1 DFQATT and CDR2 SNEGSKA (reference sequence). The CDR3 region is CSAIANVLTF. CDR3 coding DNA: TGCAGTGCCATAGCAAACGTCCTGACTTTC.

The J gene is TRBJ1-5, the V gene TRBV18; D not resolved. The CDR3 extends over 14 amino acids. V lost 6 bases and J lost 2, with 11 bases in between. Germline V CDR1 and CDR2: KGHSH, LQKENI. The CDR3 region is CASSARFGNQPQHF. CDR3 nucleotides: TGTGCCAGCTCGGCCAGGTTTGGCAATCAGCCCCAGCATTTT.

The CDR3: CASSSRGVDEQFF. DNA of the CDR3: TGTGCCAGCAGCTCTCGGGGAGTCGATGAGCAGTTCTTC. The rearrangement uses TRBV11-3 and TRBJ2-1; a weak D match, TRBD2 (5 bases). CDR1 and CDR2 from the germline V gene are SGHNT and YENEEA. The ends were cut back, 4 bases at V and 8 bases at J, with 12 bases in the middle. CDR3 length equals 13 residues.

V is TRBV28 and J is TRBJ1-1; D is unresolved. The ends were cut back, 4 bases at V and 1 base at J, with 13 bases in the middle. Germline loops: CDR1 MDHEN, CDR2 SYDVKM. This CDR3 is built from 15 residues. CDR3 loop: CASSSFPLRNTEAFF. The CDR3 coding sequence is TGTGCCAGCAGTTCCTTTCCCCTACGGAACACTGAAGCTTTCTTT.

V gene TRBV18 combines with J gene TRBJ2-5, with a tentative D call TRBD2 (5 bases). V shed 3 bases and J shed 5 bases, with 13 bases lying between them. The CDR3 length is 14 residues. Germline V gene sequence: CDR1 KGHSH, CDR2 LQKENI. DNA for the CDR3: TGTGCCAGCTCACCCGCACATAGCGTGGAGACCCAGTACTTC. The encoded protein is CASSPAHSVETQYF.

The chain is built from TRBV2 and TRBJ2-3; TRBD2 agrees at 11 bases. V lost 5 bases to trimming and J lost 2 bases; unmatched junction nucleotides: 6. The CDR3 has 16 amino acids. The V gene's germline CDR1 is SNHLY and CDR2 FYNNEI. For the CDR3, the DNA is TGTGCCAGCAGTCTAGGACTAGCGGGTTTCACAGATACGCAGTATTTT. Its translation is CASSLGLAGFTDTQYF. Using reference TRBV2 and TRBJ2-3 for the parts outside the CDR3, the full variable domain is EPEVTQTPSHQVTQMGQEVILRCVPISNHLYFYWYRQILGQKVEFLVSFYNNEISEKSEIFDDQFSVERPDGSNFTLKIRSTKLEDSAMYFCASSLGLAGFTDTQYFGPGTRLTVL.

The CDR3 spells CASSPGTGGDEKLFF. The CDR3 DNA reads TGTGCCAGCAGCCCTGGGACAGGGGGTGATGAAAAACTGTTTTTT. The rearrangement uses TRBV9 and TRBJ1-4; TRBD1 matches at 11 bases. CDR1 and CDR2 from the germline V gene are SGDLS and YYNGEE. Trimming at V came to 4 bases and at J to 6 bases, leaving 5 bases not matched to a gene. The length of the CDR3 is 15 residues.

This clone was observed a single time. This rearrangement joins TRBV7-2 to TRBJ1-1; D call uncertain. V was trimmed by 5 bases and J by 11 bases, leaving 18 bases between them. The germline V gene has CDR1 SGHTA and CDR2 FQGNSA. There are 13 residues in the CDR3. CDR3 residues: CASSPLGGRGAFF. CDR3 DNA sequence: TGTGCCAGCAGCCCCCTTGGAGGGCGAGGCGCTTTCTTT.

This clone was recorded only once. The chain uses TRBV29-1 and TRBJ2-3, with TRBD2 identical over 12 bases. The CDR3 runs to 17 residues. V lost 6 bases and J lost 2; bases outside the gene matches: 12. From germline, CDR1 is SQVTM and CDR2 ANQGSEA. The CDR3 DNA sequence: TGCAGCGTCCGGACTAGCGGGACTCTGCCGCACACAGATACGCAGTATTTT. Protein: CSVRTSGTLPHTDTQYF.

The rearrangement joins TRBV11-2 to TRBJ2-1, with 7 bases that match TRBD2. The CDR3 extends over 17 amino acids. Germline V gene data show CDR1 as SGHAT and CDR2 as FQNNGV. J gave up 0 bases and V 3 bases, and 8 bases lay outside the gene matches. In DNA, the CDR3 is TGTGCCAGCAGCTTCCAGCGGGGCCAGATCTCCTACAATGAGCAGTTCTTC. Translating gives CASSFQRGQISYNEQFF. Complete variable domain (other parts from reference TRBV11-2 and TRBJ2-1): EAGVAQSPRYKIIEKRQSVAFWCNPISGHATLYWYQQILGQGPKLLIQFQNNGVVDDSQLPKDRFSAERLKGVDSTLKIQPAKLEDSAVYLCASSFQRGQISYNEQFFGPGTRLTVL.

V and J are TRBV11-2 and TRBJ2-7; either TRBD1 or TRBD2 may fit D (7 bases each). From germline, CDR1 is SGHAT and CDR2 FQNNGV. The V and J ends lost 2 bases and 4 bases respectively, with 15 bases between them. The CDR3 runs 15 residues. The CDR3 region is CASSLQGGGFYEQYF. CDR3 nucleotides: TGTGCCAGCAGCTTACAGGGGGGAGGGTTTTACGAGCAGTACTTC. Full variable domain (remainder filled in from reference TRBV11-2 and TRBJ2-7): EAGVAQSPRYKIIEKRQSVAFWCNPISGHATLYWYQQILGQGPKLLIQFQNNGVVDDSQLPKDRFSAERLKGVDSTLKIQPAKLEDSAVYLCASSLQGGGFYEQYFGPGTRLTVT.

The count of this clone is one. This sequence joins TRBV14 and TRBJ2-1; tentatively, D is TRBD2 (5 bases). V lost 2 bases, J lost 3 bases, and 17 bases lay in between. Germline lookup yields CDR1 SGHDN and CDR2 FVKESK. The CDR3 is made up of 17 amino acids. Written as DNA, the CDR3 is TGTGCCAGCAGCCAATCATGGCGGGTAAATAACTACAATGAGCAGTTCTTC. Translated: CASSQSWRVNNYNEQFF. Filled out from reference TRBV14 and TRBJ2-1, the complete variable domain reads EAGVTQFPSHSVIEKGQTVTLRCDPISGHDNLYWYRRVMGKEIKFLLHFVKESKQDESGMPNNRFLAERTGGTYSTLKVQPAELEDSGVYFCASSQSWRVNNYNEQFFGPGTRLTVL.

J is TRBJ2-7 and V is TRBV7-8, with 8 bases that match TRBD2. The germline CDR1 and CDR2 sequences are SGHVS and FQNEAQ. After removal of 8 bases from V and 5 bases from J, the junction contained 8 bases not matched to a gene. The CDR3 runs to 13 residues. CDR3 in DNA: TGTGCCAGCGGACGGGAGGGCCCCCACGAGCAGTACTTC. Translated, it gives CASGREGPHEQYF. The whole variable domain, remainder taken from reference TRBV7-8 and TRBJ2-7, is GAGVSQSPRYKVAKRGQDVALRCDPISGHVSLFWYQQALGQGPEFLTYFQNEAQLDKSGLPSDRFFAERPEGSVSTLKIQRTQQEDSAVYLCASGREGPHEQYFGPGTRLTVT.

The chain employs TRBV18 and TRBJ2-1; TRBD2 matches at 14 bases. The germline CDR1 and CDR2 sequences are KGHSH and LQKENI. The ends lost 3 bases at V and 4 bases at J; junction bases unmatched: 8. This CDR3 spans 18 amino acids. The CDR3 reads CASSPLGTSGSLYNEQFF. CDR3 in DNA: TGTGCCAGCTCACCCCTCGGGACTAGCGGGAGTCTGTACAATGAGCAGTTCTTC.

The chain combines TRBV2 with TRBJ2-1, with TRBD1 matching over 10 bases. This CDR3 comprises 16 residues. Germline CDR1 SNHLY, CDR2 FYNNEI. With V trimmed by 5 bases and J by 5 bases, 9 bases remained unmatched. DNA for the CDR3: TGTGCCAGCAGTCGCCGGACCGGGACAGGGGACAATGAGCAGTTCTTC. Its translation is CASSRRTGTGDNEQFF.

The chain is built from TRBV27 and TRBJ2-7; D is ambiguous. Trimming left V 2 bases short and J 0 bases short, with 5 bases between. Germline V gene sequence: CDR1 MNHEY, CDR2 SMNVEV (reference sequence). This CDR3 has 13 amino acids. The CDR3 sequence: CASSLIRSYEQYF. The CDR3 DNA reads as TGTGCCAGCAGTTTAATCCGCTCCTACGAGCAGTACTTC.

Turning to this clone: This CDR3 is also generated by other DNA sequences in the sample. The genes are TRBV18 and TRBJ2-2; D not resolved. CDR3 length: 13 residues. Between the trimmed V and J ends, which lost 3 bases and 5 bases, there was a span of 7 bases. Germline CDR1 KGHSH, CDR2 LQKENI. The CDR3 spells CASSPLETGELFF. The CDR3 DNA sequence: TGTGCCAGCTCACCTCTCGAGACCGGGGAGCTGTTTTTT. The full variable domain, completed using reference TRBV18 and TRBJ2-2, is NAGVMQNPRHLVRRRGQEARLRCSPMKGHSHVYWYRQLPEEGLKFMVYLQKENIIDESGMPKERFSAEFPKEGPSILRIQQVVRGDSAAYFCASSPLETGELFFGEGSRLTVL.

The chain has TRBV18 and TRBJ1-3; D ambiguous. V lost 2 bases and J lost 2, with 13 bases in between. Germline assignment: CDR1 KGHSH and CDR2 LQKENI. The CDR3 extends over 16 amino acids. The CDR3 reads CASSPLGSDPGNTIYF. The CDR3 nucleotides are TGTGCCAGCTCACCATTGGGTTCCGATCCTGGAAACACCATATATTTT.

The CDR3 DNA reads as TGTGCCAGCAGTGGGTCCAGCGGTAACCTCTATGGCTACACCTTC. Its translation is CASSGSSGNLYGYTF. J is TRBJ1-2 and V is TRBV6-1; D is ambiguous. V lost 4 bases to trimming and J lost 4 bases, with 16 bases between them. The germline CDR1 and CDR2 sequences are MNHNS and SASEGT. The CDR3 is made up of 15 amino acids.

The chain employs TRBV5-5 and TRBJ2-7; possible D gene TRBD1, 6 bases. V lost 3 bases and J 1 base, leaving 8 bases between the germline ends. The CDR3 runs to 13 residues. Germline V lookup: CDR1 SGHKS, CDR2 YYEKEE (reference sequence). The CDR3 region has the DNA TGTGCCAGCAGCTCGGACAGTTCCTACGAGCAGTACTTC. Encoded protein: CASSSDSSYEQYF.

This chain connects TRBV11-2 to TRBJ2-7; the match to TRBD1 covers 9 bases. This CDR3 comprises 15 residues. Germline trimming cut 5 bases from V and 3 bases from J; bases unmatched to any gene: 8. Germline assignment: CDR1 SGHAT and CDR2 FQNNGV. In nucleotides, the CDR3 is TGTGCCAGCAGCAACCGGGACAGGGCCGACTACGAGCAGTACTTC. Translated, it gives CASSNRDRADYEQYF.

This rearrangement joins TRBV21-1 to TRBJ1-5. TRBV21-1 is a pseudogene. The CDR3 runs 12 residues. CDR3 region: CASSKVNQPQHF. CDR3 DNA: TGTGCCAGCAGCAAAGTAAATCAGCCCCAGCATTTT.

In DNA, the CDR3 is TGTGCCAGCAGCTCCGGGACAGAGCAGTACTTC. Protein product: CASSSGTEQYF. The chain uses TRBV7-3 and TRBJ2-7, with a tentative D call TRBD1 (6 bases). Germline values: CDR1 SGHTA, CDR2 FQGTGA. V gave up 4 bases and J gave up 7 bases, with 8 bases separating them. The length of the CDR3 is 11 residues. The variable domain in full, completed from reference TRBV7-3 and TRBJ2-7, reads GAGVSQTPSNKVTEKGKYVELRCDPISGHTALYWYRQSLGQGPEFLIYFQGTGAADDSGLPNDRFFAVRPEGSVSTLKIQRTERGDSAVYLCASSSGTEQYFGPGTRLTVT.

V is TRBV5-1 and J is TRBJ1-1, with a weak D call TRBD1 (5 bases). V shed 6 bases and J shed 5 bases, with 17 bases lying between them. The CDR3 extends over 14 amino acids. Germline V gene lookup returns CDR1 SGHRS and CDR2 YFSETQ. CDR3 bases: TGCGCCAGCAAACTGGGGCAGGGCGGGACTGAAGCTTTCTTT. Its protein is CASKLGQGGTEAFF.